This T cell receptor beta chain is drawn from a study of post-analysis software for immune sequencing data. Turning to the study itself: Disease courses included relapsing-remitting, secondary progressive and progressive-relapsing multiple sclerosis.

Findings and caveats of the study: Controls showed significantly higher normalized Chao1 diversity than did multiple sclerosis patients. Batch-matched samples strongly co-clustered by F measure. The study found TRBV5-6, TRBV5-1 and TRBV20-1 among 5 or 6 TRBV segments more frequent in patients than controls.

Comments on this clonotype: As yet, its antigen is unknown.

The library was made from cDNA and included unique molecular identifiers. Each CDR3 protein is one row after TCRdb ran MiXCR on the PCR reads. The data hold about 540,000 distinct CDR3 sequences, with 30% to 40% observed a single time. The CDR3 covers 20 residues. CDR1 and CDR2 (germline): SGHDT, YYEEEE. The chain couples TRBV5-6 to TRBJ2-3, with D perhaps being TRBD1 or TRBD2 (5 bases each). The sequenced sample consisted of blood. The receptor comes from a girl between 2 and 17 years old with multiple sclerosis. The CDR3 region has the DNA TGTGCACCAAGCGTAAACATAGGTGGCCCCATGGGACGGGATGCGGATACGCAGTATTTT. Residues: CAPSVNIGGPMGRDADTQYF.